This entry describes one T cell receptor beta chain. Germline V gene data show CDR1 as SEHNR and CDR2 as FQNEAQ (reference sequence). The CDR3 is 13 residues long. V was cut by 2 bases and J by 4 bases, with 5 bases left in between. TCRdb keeps only in-frame clones here, not all; method: immunoSEQ multiplex PCR. This sample carries 50,000 to 60,000 clones, roughly nine tenths of them seen once, and the ten largest clones take about 6.5%. This specimen belongs to a study of OX40 agonist ivuxolimab in advanced cancers. The chain carries TRBV7-9 and TRBJ2-2, with D uncertain. The sequence was obtained from an adult with an advanced solid tumor such as melanoma, head and neck, liver or kidney cancer. The sample consisted of CD4+ or CD8+ T cells sorted from blood, taken in a trial of the OX40 agonist ivuxolimab. CDR3 sequence: CASSLIRTGELFF. CDR3 sequence (DNA): TGTGCCAGCAGCTTAATTCGCACCGGGGAGCTGTTTTTT.